This T cell receptor beta chain was sequenced in a study of blood T cell repertoires in COVID-19. Across the whole study: COVID-19 samples, acute and convalescent, were from the United States, Italy and Spain. T cells, B-cell-depleted T cells, or PBMCs supplied cDNA or gDNA.

This CDR3 is 16 amino acids long. Per germline, CDR1 SGHRS and CDR2 YFSETQ. Trimming cost V 7 bases and J 7 bases; bases outside gene matches: 17. The assay was immunoSEQ multiplex PCR, and TCRdb's table has in-frame clones only and misses some. This sample yields about 57,000 clones, of which 91% are seen a single time; under 2.5% belongs to the top ten. The material sequenced was peripheral blood. This TCR came from a man aged 60 to 75 with acute or convalescent COVID-19. The chain links TRBV5-1 to TRBJ2-1, with 7 bases lining up with TRBD2. The CDR3 here is CASGLSSGTVLNEQFF. The DNA for the CDR3 is TGCGCCAGCGGACTCTCAAGCGGGACGGTCTTAAATGAGCAGTTCTTC.